These T cell receptor beta chains were read from a single sample in a study of blood T cell repertoires in COVID-19. Produced via immunoSEQ multiplex PCR; TCRdb's table is partial and in-frame only. Of just over 90,000 clones listed, roughly 72% were seen once; the top ten hold 6% to 8.5%. The sample was peripheral blood. The origin of the receptors is a man between 65 and 85 years old with acute or convalescent COVID-19. CDR3s include the opening cysteine and the closing phenylalanine or tryptophan. The D gene is left open where the match is weak. The size field is filled for only some rows; it gives once, few, many or a size class.

D gene | clone size | J gene | V gene | CDR3 length | CDR3 DNA | CDR3 protein
- | - | TRBJ1-5 | TRBV6-5 | 15 | TGTGCCAGCAGCCACGACCGGAGAGGCAATCAGCCCCAGCATTTT | CASSHDRRGNQPQHF
TRBD1 | - | TRBJ1-1 | TRBV30 | 14 | TGTGCCTGGAGTGTACATAACAGGGGGAATGAAGCTTTCTTT | CAWSVHNRGNEAFF
- | - | TRBJ2-1 | TRBV30 | 11 | TGTGCCTGGACCCGTGGGCAACAGCAGTTCTTC | CAWTRGQQQFF
TRBD1 | - | TRBJ2-7 | TRBV29-1 | 12 | TGCAGCGTTGGAAGACAGGGAGATGAACAGTACTTC | CSVGRQGDEQYF
TRBD2 | - | TRBJ2-1 | TRBV4-1 | 15 | TGCGCCAGCAGCCTGGGACTAGCGGGAGGCAATGAGCAGTTCTTC | CASSLGLAGGNEQFF
- | - | TRBJ2-3 | TRBV5-4 | 12 | TGTGCCAGCTCCCCCCGGGCAGATACGCAGTATTTT | CASSPRADTQYF
- | - | TRBJ1-4 | TRBV7-9 | 15 | TGTGCCAGCAGCTTAGCATACGGGGAAGATGAAAAACTGTTTTTT | CASSLAYGEDEKLFF
TRBD1 | - | TRBJ2-5 | TRBV28 | 15 | TGTGCCAGCAGTTTTCGGGACAGTGGCAAAGAGACCCAGTACTTC | CASSFRDSGKETQYF
- | - | TRBJ1-1 | TRBV2 | 14 | TGTGCCAGCACTCGACAGGTGGTGAACACTGAAGCTTTCTTT | CASTRQVVNTEAFF
- | - | TRBJ1-1 | TRBV28 | 13 | TGTGCCAGCAGTACGTCAGGTTTCGCTGAAGCTTTCTTT | CASSTSGFAEAFF
- | - | TRBJ2-7 | TRBV19 | 13 | TGTGCCAGTAGACTCACAGGGTCGGACGAGCAGTACTTC | CASRLTGSDEQYF
TRBD1 | - | TRBJ2-1 | TRBV5-1 | 16 | TGCGCCAGCAGCTCTGGGACAGGGGGCTTCTACAATGAGCAGTTCTTC | CASSSGTGGFYNEQFF
TRBD1 | - | TRBJ2-6 | TRBV2 | 19 | TGTGCCAGCACTGGGGGGGGACAGGGTAAACTCTCTGGGGCCAACGTCCTGACTTTC | CASTGGGQGKLSGANVLTF
- | - | TRBJ2-1 | TRBV7-3 | 16 | TGTGCCAGCAGCTTAAACTCGGGTAGCGGTTACAATGAGCAGTTCTTC | CASSLNSGSGYNEQFF
TRBD2 | - | TRBJ2-1 | TRBV2 | 13 | TGTGCCAGCAAAGCGGGGGACCACAATGAGCAGTTCTTC | CASKAGDHNEQFF
- | - | TRBJ1-3 | TRBV5-5 | 16 | TGTGCCAGCAGCTTGAACGGTGCGGGTTTCGGAAACACCATATATTTT | CASSLNGAGFGNTIYF
TRBD2 | - | TRBJ2-1 | TRBV24-1 | 16 | TGTGCCACCAGTGAACCCTCTAGCGGGGGCAGGTATGAGCAGTTCTTC | CATSEPSSGGRYEQFF
- | once | TRBJ2-3 | TRBV24-1 | 16 | TGTGCCACCAGTGATCCGTACAAATCTAGCACAGATACGCAGTATTTT | CATSDPYKSSTDTQYF
- | - | TRBJ2-2 | TRBV3-1/TRBV3-2 | 13 | TGTGCCAGCAGCGACTACAGGGTTGGGGAGCTGTTTTTT | CASSDYRVGELFF
- | - | TRBJ2-1 | TRBV7-2 | 15 | TGTGCCAGCAGCGTTTTGGTGGGAGCCTACAATGAGCAGTTCTTC | CASSVLVGAYNEQFF
- | - | TRBJ2-1 | TRBV2 | 13 | TGTGCCAGCAGTGAAGCGGGCCCCCCTGAGCAGTTCTTC | CASSEAGPPEQFF